One sample yielded the 8 T cell receptor beta chains listed below, sequenced in a study of blood T cell repertoires in COVID-19. Sequencing used immunoSEQ multiplex PCR; TCRdb keeps in-frame clones, though not all of them. This table holds about 160,000 clones, 80% to 90% found once. The sample comprised peripheral blood. All receptors derive from a man aged 60 to 69 with acute or convalescent COVID-19.

The chain employs TRBV4-3 and TRBJ2-1; 7 bases align to TRBD2. Trimming at V came to 0 bases and at J to 6 bases, leaving 8 bases not matched to a gene. The CDR3 runs 16 residues. Germline lookup yields CDR1 LGHNA and CDR2 YSLEER. The CDR3 DNA is TGCGCCAGCAGCCAAGAGGCCCTAGCGGTTATCAATGAGCAGTTCTTC. It encodes CASSQEALAVINEQFF.

The chain is built from TRBV18 and TRBJ2-3; the match to TRBD2 covers 15 bases. The CDR3 is 20 residues long. The germline V gene has CDR1 KGHSH and CDR2 LQKENI. Germline trimming cut 3 bases from V and 2 bases from J; bases unmatched to any gene: 12. CDR3 in amino acids: CASSPRGLAGGRLVTDTQYF. DNA for the CDR3: TGTGCCAGCTCACCCCGGGGACTAGCGGGGGGCCGTTTGGTCACAGATACGCAGTATTTT.

CDR3 bases: TGTGCCAGTAGTAGGGGGCGAGCTGGAAACACCATATATTTT. As protein: CASSRGRAGNTIYF. The chain uses TRBV19 and TRBJ1-3, with D perhaps TRBD1 (6 bases). The CDR3 is 14 amino acids. The V end was cut by 4 bases, the J end by 2 bases, with 9 bases between. Germline loops: CDR1 LNHDA, CDR2 SQIVND (reference sequence).

This chain connects TRBV4-1 to TRBJ2-7, with 11 bases aligning to TRBD1. CDR3 size: 16 residues. The germline CDR1 and CDR2 sequences are MGHRA and YSYEKL. The J segment lost 4 bases and the V segment lost 3 bases, leaving 8 bases of the junction unmatched. CDR3 in amino acids: CASSQYPGTGGYEQYF. CDR3 DNA sequence: TGCGCCAGCAGCCAGTACCCCGGGACAGGGGGTTACGAGCAGTACTTC.

The chain combines TRBV3-1 (or the pseudogene TRBV3-2) with TRBJ1-2, with 8 bases fitting TRBD1. This CDR3 comprises 13 residues. The germline V gene encodes CDR1 LGHDT and CDR2 YNNKEL (reference sequence). Trimming at V came to 5 bases and at J to 8 bases, leaving 7 bases not matched to a gene. The CDR3 region is CASSMTGENGYTF. CDR3 DNA: TGTGCCAGCAGCATGACAGGGGAGAACGGCTACACCTTC.

The CDR3 DNA reads as TGTGCCAGCAGCTTGGGACAGCTTAACTATGGCTACACCTTC. Amino acid sequence: CASSLGQLNYGYTF. This sequence joins TRBV5-6 and TRBJ1-2; possible D gene TRBD1, 5 bases. Trimming left V 0 bases short and J 1 base short, with 7 bases between. This CDR3 comprises 14 residues. From germline, CDR1 is SGHDT and CDR2 YYEEEE.

The sample holds one count of this clone. V and J are TRBV30 and TRBJ2-1; weak D call: TRBD1 (5 bases). V dropped 5 bases and J dropped 10 bases, with 12 bases sitting between them. The germline CDR1 and CDR2 sequences are GTSNPN and SVGIG (reference sequence). The CDR3 is made up of 11 amino acids. The CDR3 nucleotides are TGTGCCTGGGCTCAGACAGAGGAGCAGTTCTTC. Protein sequence: CAWAQTEEQFF.

In this sample, this clone turned up once. The chain combines TRBV2 with TRBJ1-6; 8 bases agree with TRBD1. The CDR3 spans 14 residues. Per germline, CDR1 SNHLY and CDR2 FYNNEI. V shed 6 bases and J 9 bases; nucleotides not matched to a gene: 7. The CDR3 reads CASRKDRVISPLHF. For the CDR3, the DNA is TGTGCCAGCAGGAAGGACAGGGTGATTTCACCCCTCCACTTT.